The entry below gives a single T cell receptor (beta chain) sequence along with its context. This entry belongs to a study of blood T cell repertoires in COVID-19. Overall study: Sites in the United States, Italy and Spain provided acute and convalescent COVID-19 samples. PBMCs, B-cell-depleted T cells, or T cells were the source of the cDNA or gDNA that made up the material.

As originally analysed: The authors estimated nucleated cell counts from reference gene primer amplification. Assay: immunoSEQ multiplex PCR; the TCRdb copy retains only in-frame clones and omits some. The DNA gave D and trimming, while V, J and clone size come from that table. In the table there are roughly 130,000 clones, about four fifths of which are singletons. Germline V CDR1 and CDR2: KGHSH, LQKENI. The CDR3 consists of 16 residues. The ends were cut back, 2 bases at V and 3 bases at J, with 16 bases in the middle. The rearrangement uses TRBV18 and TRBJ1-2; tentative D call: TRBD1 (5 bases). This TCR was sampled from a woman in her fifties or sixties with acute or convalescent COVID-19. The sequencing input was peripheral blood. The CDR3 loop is CASSPTRGEGDYGYTF. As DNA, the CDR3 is TGTGCCAGCTCACCAACCCGGGGGGAAGGGGACTATGGCTACACCTTC.